The entry below gives a single TCR beta chain sequence along with its context. The data belong to a study of blood T cell repertoires in COVID-19. Study in general: The analysed material was cDNA or gDNA that came from T cells, B-cell-depleted T cells, or PBMCs.

Seattle-derived patients entered the study during active infection and were followed longitudinally. Trimming cost V 3 bases and J 8 bases, with 8 bases left between them. The CDR3 length is 13 residues. Original processing methods: Researchers report that nucleated cell counts were estimated from reference gene primer amplification. Assay: immunoSEQ multiplex PCR; the TCRdb copy retains only in-frame clones and omits some. D and trimming come from the DNA, and the V and J calls and clone size come from that table. The table records about 210,000 clones, more than 80% of them present only once. This clonotype originated in a woman over 75 with COVID-19, enrolled during active disease. The source material was peripheral blood. The chain is built from TRBV12-3 or TRBV12-4 and TRBJ1-6; TRBD1 might be the D (5 bases). CDR3 in amino acids: CASSFGGDSPLHF. CDR3 DNA: TGTGCCAGCAGTTTCGGGGGGGATTCACCCCTCCACTTT.